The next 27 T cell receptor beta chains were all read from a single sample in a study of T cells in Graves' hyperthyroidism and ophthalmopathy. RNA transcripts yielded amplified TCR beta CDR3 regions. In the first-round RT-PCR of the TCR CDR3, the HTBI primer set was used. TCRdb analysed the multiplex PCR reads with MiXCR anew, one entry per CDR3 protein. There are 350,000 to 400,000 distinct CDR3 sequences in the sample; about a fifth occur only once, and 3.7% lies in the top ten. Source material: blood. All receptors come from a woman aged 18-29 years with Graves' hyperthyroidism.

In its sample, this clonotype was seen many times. CDR3 protein: CASSLALGSEAFF. CDR3 coding DNA: TGTGCCAGCAGTTTAGCGCTTGGGTCTGAAGCTTTCTTT. V usage is TRBV12-3 or TRBV12-4 and J usage is TRBJ1-1; the D is unclear. The length of the CDR3 is 13 residues. Deletions cut 0 bases from V and 6 bases from J, with 8 bases between.

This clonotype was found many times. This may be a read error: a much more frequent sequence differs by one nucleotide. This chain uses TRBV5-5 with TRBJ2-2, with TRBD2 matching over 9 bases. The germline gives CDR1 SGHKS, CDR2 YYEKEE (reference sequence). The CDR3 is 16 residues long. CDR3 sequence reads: CTSSQGLALNTGELFF. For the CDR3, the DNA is TGTACCAGCAGCCAGGGACTAGCCCTGAACACCGGGGAGCTGTTTTTT. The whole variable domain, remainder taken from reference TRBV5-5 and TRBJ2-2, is DAGVTQSPTHLIKTRGQQVTLRCSPISGHKSVSWYQQVLGQGPQFIFQYYEKEERGRGNFPDRFSARQFPNYSSELNVNALLLGDSALYLCTSSQGLALNTGELFFGEGSRLTVL.

The CDR3 is CASSLDRYGEQYF. Written as DNA, the CDR3 is TGTGCCAGCAGCTTAGACAGATACGGCGAGCAGTACTTC. This chain uses TRBV13 with TRBJ2-7, with D unclear. The CDR3 runs to 13 residues. V was pared by 1 base and J by 6 bases, with 10 bases between. Germline CDR1 and CDR2: PRHDT and FYEKMQ (reference sequence).

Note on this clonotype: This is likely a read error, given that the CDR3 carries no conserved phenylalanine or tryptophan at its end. The CDR3 nucleotides read TGTGCCAGCAGCCAAGATCAGGACCATGAGACCCAGTACTCC. Protein: CASSQDQDHETQYS. The chain carries TRBV3-1 and TRBJ2-5; D remains unclear. The germline V gene has CDR1 LGHDT and CDR2 YNNKEL (reference sequence). There are 14 residues in the CDR3.

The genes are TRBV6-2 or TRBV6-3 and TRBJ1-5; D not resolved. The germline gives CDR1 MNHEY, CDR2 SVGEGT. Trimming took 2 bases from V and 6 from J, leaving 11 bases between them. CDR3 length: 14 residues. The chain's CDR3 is CASSYMEGGQPQHF. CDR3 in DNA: TGTGCCAGCAGTTACATGGAGGGCGGTCAGCCCCAGCATTTT.

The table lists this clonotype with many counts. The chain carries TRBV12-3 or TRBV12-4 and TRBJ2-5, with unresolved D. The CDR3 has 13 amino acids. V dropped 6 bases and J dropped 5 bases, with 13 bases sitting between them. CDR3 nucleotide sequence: TGTGCCAGCAGCGTCTTGGGTCCCGAGACCCAGTACTTC. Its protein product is CASSVLGPETQYF.

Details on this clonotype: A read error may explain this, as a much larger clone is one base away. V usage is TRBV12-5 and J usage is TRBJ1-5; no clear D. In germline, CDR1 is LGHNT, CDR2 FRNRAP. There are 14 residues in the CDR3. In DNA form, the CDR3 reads TGTGCTAGTGGTTACTGGGGAGCAAATCAGCCCCAGCGTTTT. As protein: CASGYWGANQPQRF. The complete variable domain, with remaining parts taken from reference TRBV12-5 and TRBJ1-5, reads DARVTQTPRHKVTEMGQEVTMRCQPILGHNTVFWYRQTMMQGLELLAYFRNRAPLDDSGMPKDRFSAEMPDATLATLKIQPSEPRDSAVYFCASGYWGANQPQRFGDGTRLSIL.

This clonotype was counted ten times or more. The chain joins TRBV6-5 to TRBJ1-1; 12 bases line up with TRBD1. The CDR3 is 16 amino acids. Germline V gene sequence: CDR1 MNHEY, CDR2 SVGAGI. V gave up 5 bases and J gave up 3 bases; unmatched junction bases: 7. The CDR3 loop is CASSRDRGRVDTEAFF. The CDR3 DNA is TGTGCCAGCAGTCGGGACAGGGGGCGCGTGGACACTGAAGCTTTCTTT.

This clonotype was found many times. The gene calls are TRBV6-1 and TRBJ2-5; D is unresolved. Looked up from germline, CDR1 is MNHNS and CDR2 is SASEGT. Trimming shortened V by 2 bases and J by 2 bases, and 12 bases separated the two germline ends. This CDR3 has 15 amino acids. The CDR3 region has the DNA TGTGCCAGCAGTGAATGGGTAGTAGGTCAAGAGACCCAGTACTTC. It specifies CASSEWVVGQETQYF.

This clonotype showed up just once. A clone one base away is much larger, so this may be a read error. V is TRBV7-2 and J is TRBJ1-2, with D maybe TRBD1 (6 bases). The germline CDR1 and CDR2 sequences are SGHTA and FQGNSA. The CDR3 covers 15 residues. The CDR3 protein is CASSPYAGGGYGYSF. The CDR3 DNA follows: TGTGCCAGCAGCCCATACGCAGGCGGGGGCTATGGCTACAGCTTC.

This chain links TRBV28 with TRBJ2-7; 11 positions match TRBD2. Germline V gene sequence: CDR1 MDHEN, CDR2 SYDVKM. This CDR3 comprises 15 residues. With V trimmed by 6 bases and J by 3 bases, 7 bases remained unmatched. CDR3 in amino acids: CASSPSGRHYYEQYF. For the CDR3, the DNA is TGTGCCAGCAGCCCTAGCGGGAGGCATTACTACGAGCAGTACTTC. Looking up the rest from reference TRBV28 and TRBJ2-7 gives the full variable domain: DVKVTQSSRYLVKRTGEKVFLECVQDMDHENMFWYRQDPGLGLRLIYFSYDVKMKEKGDIPEGYSVSREKKERFSLILESASTNQTSMYLCASSPSGRHYYEQYFGPGTRLTVT.

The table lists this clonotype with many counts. CDR3 residues: CATSDLAEIGTQYF. As DNA, the CDR3 is TGTGCCACCAGTGATTTAGCGGAAATTGGGACCCAGTACTTC. The chain combines TRBV24-1 with TRBJ2-5; D is possibly TRBD2 (5 bases). The CDR3 is 14 amino acids. V dropped 1 base and J dropped 7 bases, with 12 bases sitting between them. Germline V lookup: CDR1 KGHDR, CDR2 SFDVKD.

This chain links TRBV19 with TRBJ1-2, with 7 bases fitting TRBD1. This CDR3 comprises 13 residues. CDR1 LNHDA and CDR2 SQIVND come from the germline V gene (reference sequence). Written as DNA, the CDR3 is TGTGTCACCCGACCCGACAGGGCTTATGGCTACACCTTC. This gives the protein CVTRPDRAYGYTF.

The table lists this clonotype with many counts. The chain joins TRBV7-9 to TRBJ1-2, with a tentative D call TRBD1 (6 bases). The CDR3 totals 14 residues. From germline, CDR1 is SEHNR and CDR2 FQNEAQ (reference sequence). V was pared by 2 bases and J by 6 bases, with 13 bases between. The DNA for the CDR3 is TGTGCCAGCAGCTTATTGACGGGGGCGGATGGCTACACCTTC. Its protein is CASSLLTGADGYTF.

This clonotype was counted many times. The CDR3 nucleotides are TGTGCCAGCAGTTTAGCGCGTGAAGACTTTTACTCGATATCCTACGAGCAGTACTTC. Its protein product is CASSLAREDFYSISYEQYF. The chain links TRBV12-3 or TRBV12-4 to TRBJ2-7; D remains ambiguous. CDR3 size: 19 residues. Between the trimmed V and J ends, which lost 0 bases and 1 base, there was a span of 22 bases.

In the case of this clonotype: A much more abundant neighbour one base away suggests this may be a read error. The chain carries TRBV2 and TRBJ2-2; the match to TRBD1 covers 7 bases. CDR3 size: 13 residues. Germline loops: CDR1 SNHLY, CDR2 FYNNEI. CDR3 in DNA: TGTGCCAGCAGAGGGACAGCTACCGGGGAGCTGTTGTTT. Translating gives CASRGTATGELLF.

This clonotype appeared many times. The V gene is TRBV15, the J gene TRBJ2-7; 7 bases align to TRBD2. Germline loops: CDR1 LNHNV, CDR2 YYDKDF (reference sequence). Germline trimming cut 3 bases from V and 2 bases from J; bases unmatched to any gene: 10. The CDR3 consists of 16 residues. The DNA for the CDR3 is TGTGCCACCAGCAGTGTTACTAGCGACGTTACCTACGAGCAGTACTTC. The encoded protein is CATSSVTSDVTYEQYF. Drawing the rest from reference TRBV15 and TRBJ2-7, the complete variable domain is DAMVIQNPRYQVTQFGKPVTLSCSQTLNHNVMYWYQQKSSQAPKLLFHYYDKDFNNEADTPDNFQSRRPNTSFCFLDIRSPGLGDTAMYLCATSSVTSDVTYEQYFGPGTRLTVT.

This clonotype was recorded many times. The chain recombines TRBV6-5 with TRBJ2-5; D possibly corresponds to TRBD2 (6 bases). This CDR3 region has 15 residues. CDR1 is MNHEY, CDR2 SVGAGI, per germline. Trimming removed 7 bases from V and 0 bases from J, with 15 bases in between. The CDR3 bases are TGTGCCAGCACAGGCGCCCGGGGGTACCAAGAGACCCAGTACTTC. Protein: CASTGARGYQETQYF.

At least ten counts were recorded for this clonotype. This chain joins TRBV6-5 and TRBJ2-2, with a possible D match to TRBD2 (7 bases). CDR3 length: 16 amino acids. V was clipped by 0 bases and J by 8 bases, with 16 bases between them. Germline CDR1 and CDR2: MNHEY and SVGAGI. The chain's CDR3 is CASSYSGTGGPGELFF. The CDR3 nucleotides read TGTGCCAGCAGTTACTCGGGAACGGGGGGCCCAGGGGAGCTGTTTTTT.

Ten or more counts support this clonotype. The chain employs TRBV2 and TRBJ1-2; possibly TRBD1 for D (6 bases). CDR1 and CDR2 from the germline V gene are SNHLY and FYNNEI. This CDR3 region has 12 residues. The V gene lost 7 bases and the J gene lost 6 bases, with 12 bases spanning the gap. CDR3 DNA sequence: TGTGCCAGCACCCTACAGGGCAATGGCTACACCTTC. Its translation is CASTLQGNGYTF.

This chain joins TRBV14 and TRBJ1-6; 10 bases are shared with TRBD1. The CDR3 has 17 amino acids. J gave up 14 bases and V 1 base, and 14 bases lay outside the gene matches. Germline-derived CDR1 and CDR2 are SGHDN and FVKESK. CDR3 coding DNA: TGTGCCAGCAGCCAAGGGCTATGGGACAGGGGCTTGCCAACCCTCCACTTT. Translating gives CASSQGLWDRGLPTLHF.

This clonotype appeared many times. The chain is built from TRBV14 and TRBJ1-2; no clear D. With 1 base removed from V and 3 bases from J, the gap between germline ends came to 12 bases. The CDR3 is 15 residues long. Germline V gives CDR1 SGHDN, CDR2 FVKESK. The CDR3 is CASSQVQRPDYGYTF. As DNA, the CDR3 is TGTGCCAGCAGCCAAGTTCAGAGACCAGACTATGGCTACACCTTC. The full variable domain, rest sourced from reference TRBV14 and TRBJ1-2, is EAGVTQFPSHSVIEKGQTVTLRCDPISGHDNLYWYRRVMGKEIKFLLHFVKESKQDESGMPNNRFLAERTGGTYSTLKVQPAELEDSGVYFCASSQVQRPDYGYTFGSGTRLTVV.

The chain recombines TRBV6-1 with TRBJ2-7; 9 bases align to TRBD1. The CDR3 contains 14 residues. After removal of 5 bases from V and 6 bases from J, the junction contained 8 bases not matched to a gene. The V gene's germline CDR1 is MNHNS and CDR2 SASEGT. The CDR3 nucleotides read TGTGCCAGCAGTCCGGGACAGGGAGTACCCGAGCAGTACTTC. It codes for CASSPGQGVPEQYF.

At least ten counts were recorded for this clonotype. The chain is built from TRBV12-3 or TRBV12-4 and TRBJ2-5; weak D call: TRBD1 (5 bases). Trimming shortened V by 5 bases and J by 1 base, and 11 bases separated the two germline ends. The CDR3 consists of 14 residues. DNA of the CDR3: TGTGCCAGCAGTCCCAGGGCAATCCAAGAGACCCAGTACTTC. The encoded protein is CASSPRAIQETQYF.

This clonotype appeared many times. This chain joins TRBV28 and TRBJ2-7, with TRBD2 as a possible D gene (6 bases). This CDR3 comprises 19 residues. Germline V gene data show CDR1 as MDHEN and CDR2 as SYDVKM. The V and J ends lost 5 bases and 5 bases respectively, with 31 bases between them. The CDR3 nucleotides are TGTGCCAGCAGTCCGGTCATATGGGGGGTGCCGACGGAGGGCCACGAGCAGTACTTC. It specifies CASSPVIWGVPTEGHEQYF.

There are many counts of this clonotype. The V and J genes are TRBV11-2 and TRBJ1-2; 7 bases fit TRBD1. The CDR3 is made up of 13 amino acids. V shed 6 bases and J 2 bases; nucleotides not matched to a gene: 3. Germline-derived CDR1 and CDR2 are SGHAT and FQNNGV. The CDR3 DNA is TGTGCCAGCAGTCAGGGACAGAACTATGGCTACACCTTC. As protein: CASSQGQNYGYTF.

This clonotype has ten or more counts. This CDR3 reads CASSLTGEYQPQHF. The DNA for the CDR3 is TGTGCCAGCAGCCTAACAGGGGAGTATCAGCCCCAGCATTTT. This sequence joins TRBV6-2 or TRBV6-3 and TRBJ1-5; 7 bases match TRBD1. The ends lost 6 bases at V and 5 bases at J; junction bases unmatched: 7. Looked up from germline, CDR1 is MNHEY and CDR2 is SVGEGT. The CDR3 extends over 14 amino acids.